This TCR beta chain was recorded in a study of cytomegalovirus exposure and HLA in healthy donors. Study results and limitations: Rare sequences made up most TCRs, while some public TCRs were found in many donors. HLA restriction was apparent for most CMV-associated TCR beta chains in a later analysis. Several of the most significant clusters appeared, in a later analysis, to be linked to common viral pathogens.

On this clone itself: Its antigen is unknown.

PCR was performed using 60 Vbeta and 13 Jbeta primers. Produced via immunoSEQ multiplex PCR; TCRdb's table is partial and in-frame only. Of approximately 140,000 clones detected, just under 85% appear once; the ten largest clones hold approximately 3%. The CDR3 is 15 amino acids. Germline V gene data show CDR1 as ENHRY and CDR2 as SYGVKD. V was pared by 4 bases and J by 2 bases, with 3 bases of the junction left unmatched. Each donor's status was that of a healthy bone marrow donor. The specimen sequenced was PBMCs. This chain connects TRBV10-3 to TRBJ2-2, with TRBD2 matching over 8 bases. The source is a boy between 2 and 15 years old in good health and CMV-seronegative. CDR3: CAISAGGRNTGELFF. DNA of the CDR3: TGTGCCATCAGTGCGGGAGGGCGAAACACCGGGGAGCTGTTTTTT.